These 22 T cell receptor beta chains were all obtained from the same sample, sequenced in a study of OX40 agonist ivuxolimab in advanced cancers. Receptor amplification or capture employed the immunoSEQ multiplex PCR assay. Here the immuneACCESS table is served through TCRdb, limited to in-frame sequences with V and J called. Missing clones are a known gap in these copies; in checked studies unresolved V genes cover under half, and the rest lacks a known reason. The sample table contains about 110,000 clones; only one count was recorded for roughly 90% of them. The top ten constitute 0.66% of the sample. Sequenced here: CD4+ or CD8+ T cells sorted from blood, sampled in a trial of the OX40 agonist ivuxolimab. These receptors were collected from an adult with an advanced solid tumor such as melanoma, head and neck, liver or kidney cancer.

The rearrangement uses TRBV11-2 and TRBJ2-5; unclear D gene. CDR1 is SGHAT, CDR2 FQNNGV, per germline. The V gene lost 1 base and the J gene lost 0 bases, with 9 bases spanning the gap. The CDR3 contains 15 residues. For the CDR3, the DNA is TGTGCCAGCAGCTTAGGGCTAACGTACCAAGAGACCCAGTACTTC. It yields the protein CASSLGLTYQETQYF.

The chain employs TRBV7-9 and TRBJ2-1; 9 bases map to TRBD1. Germline V gene data show CDR1 as SEHNR and CDR2 as FQNEAQ (reference sequence). The CDR3 runs 15 residues. V lost 4 bases, J lost 5 bases, and 6 bases stayed unmatched. CDR3 protein: CASSYSGTGNNEQFF. The CDR3, as DNA: TGTGCCAGCAGCTACTCCGGGACAGGGAACAATGAGCAGTTCTTC.

The genes are TRBV27 and TRBJ2-7; no definite D call. The V gene's germline CDR1 is MNHEY and CDR2 SMNVEV (reference sequence). Trimming removed 1 base at V and 0 bases at J, with 10 bases between. This CDR3 is built from 15 residues. The CDR3 sequence is CASSLFQTSSYEQYF. The CDR3 DNA reads as TGTGCCAGCAGTTTATTTCAAACGAGCTCCTACGAGCAGTACTTC.

This chain joins TRBV5-1 and TRBJ2-7; the D call may be TRBD1 or TRBD2 (5 bases each). Between the trimmed V and J ends, which lost 4 bases and 2 bases, there was a span of 7 bases. Germline loops: CDR1 SGHRS, CDR2 YFSETQ. CDR3 size: 12 residues. The CDR3 DNA is TGCGCCAGCAGCGAGGGACCCTACGAGCAGTACTTC. It translates to CASSEGPYEQYF.

Details on this clone: One end of the junction fails to match germline, which may point to a read error. The chain combines TRBV19 with TRBJ2-4; 8 bases align to TRBD1. Looked up from germline, CDR1 is LNHDA and CDR2 is SQIVND (reference sequence). CDR3 length equals 12 residues. The CDR3 DNA reads TGTGCCAGTAGTAGTAGCCGGGACAGGTCCCAATTC. Amino acid sequence: CASSSSRDRSQF.

This clone was seen just once. The V and J genes are TRBV7-9 and TRBJ2-1, with 7 bases matching TRBD2. The germline CDR1 and CDR2 sequences are SEHNR and FQNEAQ (reference sequence). The CDR3 spans 16 residues. Losses at the gene ends were 2 bases for V and 5 bases for J; bases not matched to a gene: 9. The CDR3 DNA is TGTGCCAGCAGCTTACGGGGCGGGAGAGGAGACAATGAGCAGTTCTTC. It yields the protein CASSLRGGRGDNEQFF.

This clone was seen just once. V and J are TRBV11-1 and TRBJ2-3, with D unclear. The germline gives CDR1 SGHAT, CDR2 FQDESV (reference sequence). The V and J ends lost 2 bases and 2 bases respectively, with 8 bases between them. The CDR3 length is 14 residues. DNA of the CDR3: TGTGCCAGCAGCTTATTGCAGTTCACAGATACGCAGTATTTT. This gives the protein CASSLLQFTDTQYF.

The DNA of the CDR3 is TGTGCCAGCAGCTTTGGAGCGGGGCGTAGCACAGATACGCAGTATTTT. Its translation is CASSFGAGRSTDTQYF. The J gene is TRBJ2-3, the V gene TRBV7-8, with 7 bases that match TRBD2. V shed 3 bases, J shed 0 bases, and the junction held 6 bases outside the gene matches. The CDR3 runs to 16 residues. The germline V gene encodes CDR1 SGHVS and CDR2 FQNEAQ.

The chain recombines TRBV9 with TRBJ2-1; 10 bases line up with TRBD2. With V trimmed by 4 bases and J by 6 bases, 22 bases remained unmatched. Looked up from germline, CDR1 is SGDLS and CDR2 is YYNGEE. The CDR3 extends over 20 amino acids. The CDR3 loop is CASSPRLAGEFTGMRNEQFF. The CDR3 DNA follows: TGTGCCAGCAGCCCCCGTCTAGCGGGAGAATTTACGGGGATGCGCAATGAGCAGTTCTTC.

The rearrangement links TRBV9 to TRBJ2-2, with 7 positions matching TRBD2. The CDR3 contains 17 residues. Germline loops: CDR1 SGDLS, CDR2 YYNGEE. Trimming took 4 bases from V and 4 from J; bases not matched to a gene: 13. This CDR3 is CASSLRGAGEGTGELFF. CDR3 DNA: TGTGCCAGCAGCTTAAGGGGCGCGGGAGAGGGCACCGGGGAGCTGTTTTTT.

The rearrangement links TRBV2 to TRBJ2-7; D not certain. The V gene lost 0 bases and the J gene lost 2 bases, with 5 bases spanning the gap. The CDR3 has 13 amino acids. CDR1 and CDR2 from the germline V gene are SNHLY and FYNNEI. DNA of the CDR3: TGTGCCAGCAGTGAAGCCTATGCCTACGAGCAGTACTTC. Its translation is CASSEAYAYEQYF.

The chain joins TRBV18 to TRBJ2-7; 8 bases agree with TRBD2. V was pared by 3 bases and J by 3 bases, with 4 bases of the junction left unmatched. The V gene's germline CDR1 is KGHSH and CDR2 LQKENI. This CDR3 is built from 14 residues. In DNA, the CDR3 is TGTGCCAGCTCACCCCGAGCGGGGGACTACGAGCAGTACTTC. Translating it yields CASSPRAGDYEQYF.

CDR3 loop: CASSFKGQSAYGYTF. The CDR3 DNA reads TGTGCCAGCAGCTTTAAAGGACAGTCTGCCTATGGCTACACCTTC. V and J are TRBV5-4 and TRBJ1-2; D perhaps matches TRBD1 (6 bases). Germline assignment: CDR1 SGHNT and CDR2 YYREEE (reference sequence). The CDR3 sequence is 15 residues long. The germline V and J ends were trimmed by 2 bases and 4 bases, with 15 bases remaining between them.

V is TRBV5-1 and J is TRBJ1-1, with D possibly matching TRBD1 (6 bases). This CDR3 spans 15 amino acids. Germline CDR1 reads SGHRS; CDR2 reads YFSETQ. Between the trimmed V and J ends, which lost 0 bases and 1 base, there was a span of 10 bases. The chain's CDR3 is CASSLGWGANTEAFF. CDR3 DNA sequence: TGCGCCAGCAGCTTGGGCTGGGGGGCGAACACTGAAGCTTTCTTT. Combining the CDR3 with reference TRBV5-1 and TRBJ1-1 gives the whole variable domain KAGVTQTPRYLIKTRGQQVTLSCSPISGHRSVSWYQQTPGQGLQFLFEYFSETQRNKGNFPGRFSGRQFSNSRSEMNVSTLELGDSALYLCASSLGWGANTEAFFGQGTRLTVV.

J is TRBJ1-2 and V is TRBV30; no definite D call. Germline V CDR1 and CDR2: GTSNPN, SVGIG (reference sequence). V was pared by 2 bases and J by 8 bases, with 12 bases between. This CDR3 has 12 residues. The CDR3 protein is CAWSPPLRGYTF. In nucleotides, the CDR3 is TGTGCCTGGAGTCCCCCCTTGCGGGGCTACACCTTC.

V and J are TRBV5-8 and TRBJ2-7; TRBD1 is a possible D gene (6 bases). CDR3 size: 14 residues. V lost 0 bases and J 3 bases, leaving 10 bases between the germline ends. The germline V gene has CDR1 SGHTS and CDR2 YDEGEE. This CDR3 is CASSLDRAFYEQYF. CDR3 DNA: TGTGCCAGCAGCTTGGACAGGGCCTTCTACGAGCAGTACTTC.

This chain connects TRBV27 to TRBJ1-4; D is possibly TRBD1 (6 bases). Per germline, CDR1 MNHEY and CDR2 SMNVEV (reference sequence). The CDR3 contains 14 residues. V lost 6 bases, J lost 2 bases, and 10 bases lay in between. The CDR3 DNA reads TGTGCCAGCAGCTCAGGGGATACTAATGAAAAACTGTTTTTT. Translation: CASSSGDTNEKLFF.

The chain couples TRBV7-3 to TRBJ2-2, with 9 bases that match TRBD1. The V and J ends lost 5 bases and 5 bases, in that order; junction bases with no gene match: 9. The CDR3 totals 16 residues. Germline CDR1 SGHTA, CDR2 FQGTGA. This CDR3 is CASSPIGTGSTGELFF. CDR3 nucleotides: TGTGCCAGCAGCCCGATAGGGACAGGGTCGACCGGGGAGCTGTTTTTT.

The chain uses TRBV25-1 and TRBJ2-3; the match to TRBD2 covers 9 bases. V lost 4 bases to trimming and J lost 0 bases; unmatched junction nucleotides: 8. Per the germline V gene, CDR1 is MGHDK and CDR2 is SYGVNS. The CDR3 extends over 17 amino acids. For the CDR3, the DNA is TGTGCCAGCAGTGGTTGGATAGCGGGAGATAGCACAGATACGCAGTATTTT. Its translation: CASSGWIAGDSTDTQYF.

This chain joins TRBV6-6 and TRBJ2-1, with a tentative D call TRBD1 (6 bases). Trimming shortened V by 4 bases and J by 14 bases, and 15 bases separated the two germline ends. Per germline, CDR1 MNHNY and CDR2 SVGAGI (reference sequence). The CDR3 is 12 residues long. Here the CDR3 reads CASSSPPDREFF. The CDR3 region has the DNA TGTGCCAGCAGTTCCCCCCCGGACAGAGAGTTCTTC.

The chain has TRBV6-6 and TRBJ2-1; D is undetermined. The CDR3 loop spans 11 amino acids. CDR1 and CDR2 (germline): MNHNY, SVGAGI (reference sequence). Trimming left V 7 bases short and J 10 bases short, with 11 bases between. The CDR3 loop reads CASITRREQFF. Here the CDR3 DNA reads TGTGCCAGCATTACCCGGCGGGAGCAGTTCTTC.

The chain couples TRBV28 to TRBJ2-3; D perhaps matches TRBD2 (6 bases). Looked up from germline, CDR1 is MDHEN and CDR2 is SYDVKM. This CDR3 spans 14 amino acids. Trimming shortened V by 5 bases and J by 7 bases, and 16 bases separated the two germline ends. The DNA for the CDR3 is TGTGCCAGCAGTCATAACAGACTAGTGAATACGCAGTATTTT. This gives the protein CASSHNRLVNTQYF.